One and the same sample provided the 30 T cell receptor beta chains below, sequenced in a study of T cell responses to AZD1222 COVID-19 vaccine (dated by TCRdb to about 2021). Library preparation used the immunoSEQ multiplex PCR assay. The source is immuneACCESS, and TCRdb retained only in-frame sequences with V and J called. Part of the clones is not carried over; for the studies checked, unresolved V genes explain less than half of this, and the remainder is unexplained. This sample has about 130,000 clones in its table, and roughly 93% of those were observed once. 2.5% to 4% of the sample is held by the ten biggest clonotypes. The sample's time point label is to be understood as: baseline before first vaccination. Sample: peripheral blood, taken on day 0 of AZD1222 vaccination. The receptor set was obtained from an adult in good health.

The CDR3 bases are TGTGCCAGTTCGGCCCATAGCAATCAGCCCCAGCATTTT. It codes for CASSAHSNQPQHF. V is TRBV19 and J is TRBJ1-5; D unclear. The germline V and J ends were trimmed by 8 bases and 0 bases, with 8 bases remaining between them. The CDR3 length is 13 residues. Looked up from germline, CDR1 is LNHDA and CDR2 is SQIVND (reference sequence). The full variable domain, with the rest looked up from reference TRBV19 and TRBJ1-5, is DGGITQSPKYLFRKEGQNVTLSCEQNLNHDAMYWYRQDPGQGLRLIYYSQIVNDFQKGDIAEGYSVSREKKESFPLTVTSAQKNPTAFYLCASSAHSNQPQHFGDGTRLSIL.

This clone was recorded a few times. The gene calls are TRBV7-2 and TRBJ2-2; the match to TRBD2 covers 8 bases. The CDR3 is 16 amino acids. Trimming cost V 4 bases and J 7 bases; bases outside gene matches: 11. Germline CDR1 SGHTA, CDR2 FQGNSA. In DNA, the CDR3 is TGTGCCAGCAGCTCTACGAGTCTAGCGGGTCTCGGGGAGCTGTTTTTT. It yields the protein CASSSTSLAGLGELFF.

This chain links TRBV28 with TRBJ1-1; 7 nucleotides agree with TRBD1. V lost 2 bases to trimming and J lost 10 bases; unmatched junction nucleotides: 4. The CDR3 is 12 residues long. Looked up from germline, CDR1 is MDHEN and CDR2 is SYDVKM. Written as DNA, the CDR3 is TGTGCCAGCAGTTTAGACAGGGTACGAGCTTTCTTT. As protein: CASSLDRVRAFF.

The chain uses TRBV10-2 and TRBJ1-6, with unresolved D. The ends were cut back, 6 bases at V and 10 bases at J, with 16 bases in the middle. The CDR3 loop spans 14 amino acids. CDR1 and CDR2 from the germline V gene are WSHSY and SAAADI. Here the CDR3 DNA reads TGCGCCAGCAGGCCCCGGGCAGTAGGGTCACCCCTCCACTTT. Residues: CASRPRAVGSPLHF.

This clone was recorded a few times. The CDR3 DNA sequence: TGTGCCAGCAGTTCTGACCGAACAGGGGATCGCTATGGCTACACCTTC. Protein: CASSSDRTGDRYGYTF. This rearrangement joins TRBV6-6 to TRBJ1-2; TRBD1 agrees at 7 bases. V dropped 4 bases and J dropped 4; count of bases not matched to a gene: 12. The CDR3 consists of 16 residues. Germline V gene lookup returns CDR1 MNHNY and CDR2 SVGAGI (reference sequence).

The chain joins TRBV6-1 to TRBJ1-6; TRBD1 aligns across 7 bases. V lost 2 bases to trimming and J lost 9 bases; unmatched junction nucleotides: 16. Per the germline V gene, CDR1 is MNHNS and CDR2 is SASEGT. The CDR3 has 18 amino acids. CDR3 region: CASSESSRIQGFVSPLHF. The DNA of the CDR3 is TGTGCCAGCAGTGAATCTAGCCGCATACAGGGGTTTGTTTCACCCCTCCACTTT.

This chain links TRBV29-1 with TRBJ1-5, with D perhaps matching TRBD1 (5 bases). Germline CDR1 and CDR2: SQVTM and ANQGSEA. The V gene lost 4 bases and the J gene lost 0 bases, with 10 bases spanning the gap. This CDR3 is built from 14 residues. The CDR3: CSVAETASNQPQHF. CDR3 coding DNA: TGCAGCGTTGCGGAGACAGCTAGCAATCAGCCCCAGCATTTT.

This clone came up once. The CDR3 DNA reads TGTGCCACTAATGAGGGGAATCAGCCCCAGCATTTT. Encoded protein: CATNEGNQPQHF. The chain couples TRBV19 to TRBJ1-5; D possibly corresponds to TRBD1 (5 bases). Germline V CDR1 and CDR2: LNHDA, SQIVND (reference sequence). Trimming cost V 10 bases and J 4 bases, with 11 bases left between them. This CDR3 region has 12 residues.

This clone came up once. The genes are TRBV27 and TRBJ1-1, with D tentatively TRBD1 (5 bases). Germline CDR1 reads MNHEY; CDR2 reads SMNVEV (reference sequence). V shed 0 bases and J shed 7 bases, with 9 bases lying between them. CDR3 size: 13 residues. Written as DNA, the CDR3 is TGTGCCAGCAGTTTATCTGGTAGGGGTGAAGCTTTCTTT. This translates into CASSLSGRGEAFF.

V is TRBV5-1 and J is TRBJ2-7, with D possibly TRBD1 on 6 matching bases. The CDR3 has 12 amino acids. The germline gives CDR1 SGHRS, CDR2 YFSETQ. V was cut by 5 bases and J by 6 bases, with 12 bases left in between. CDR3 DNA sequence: TGCGCCAGCAGGGGGGCGCGCTTCGAGCAGTACTTC. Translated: CASRGARFEQYF.

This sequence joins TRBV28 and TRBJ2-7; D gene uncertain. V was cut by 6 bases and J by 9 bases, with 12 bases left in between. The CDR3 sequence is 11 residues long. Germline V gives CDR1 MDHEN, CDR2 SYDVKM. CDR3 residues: CASSRRVGQYF. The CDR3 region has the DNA TGTGCCAGCAGCCGTCGGGTCGGGCAGTACTTC.

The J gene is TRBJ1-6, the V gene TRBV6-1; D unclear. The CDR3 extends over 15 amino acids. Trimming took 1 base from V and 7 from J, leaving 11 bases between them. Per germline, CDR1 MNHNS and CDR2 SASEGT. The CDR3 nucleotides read TGTGCCAGCAGTGAAGAGTCCATGGGGAATTCACCCCTCCACTTT. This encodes CASSEESMGNSPLHF.

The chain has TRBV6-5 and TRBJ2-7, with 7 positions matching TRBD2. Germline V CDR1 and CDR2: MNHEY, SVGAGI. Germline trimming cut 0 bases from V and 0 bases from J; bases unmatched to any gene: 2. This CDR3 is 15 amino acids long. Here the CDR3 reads CASSYSSGISYEQYF. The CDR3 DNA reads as TGTGCCAGCAGTTACTCCAGCGGGATCTCCTACGAGCAGTACTTC.

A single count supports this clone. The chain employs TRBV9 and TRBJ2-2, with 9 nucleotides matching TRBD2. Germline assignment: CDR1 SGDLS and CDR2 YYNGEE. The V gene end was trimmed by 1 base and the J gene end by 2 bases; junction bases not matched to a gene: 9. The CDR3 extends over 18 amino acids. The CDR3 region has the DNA TGTGCCAGCAGCGTAACCCCCCTGCGGGAGGGCAACACCGGGGAGCTGTTTTTT. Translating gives CASSVTPLREGNTGELFF.

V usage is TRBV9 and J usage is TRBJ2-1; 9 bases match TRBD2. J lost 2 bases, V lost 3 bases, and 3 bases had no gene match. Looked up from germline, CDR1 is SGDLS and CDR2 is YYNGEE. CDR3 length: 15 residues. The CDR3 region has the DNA TGTGCCAGCAGCGGTAGCGGGAGTCCCTACAATGAGCAGTTCTTC. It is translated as CASSGSGSPYNEQFF.

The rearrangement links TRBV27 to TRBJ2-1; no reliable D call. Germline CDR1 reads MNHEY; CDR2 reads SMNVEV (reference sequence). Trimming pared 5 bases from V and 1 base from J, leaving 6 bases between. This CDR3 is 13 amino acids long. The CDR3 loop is CASSLDSYNEQFF. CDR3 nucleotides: TGTGCCAGCAGTCTAGATTCCTACAATGAGCAGTTCTTC.

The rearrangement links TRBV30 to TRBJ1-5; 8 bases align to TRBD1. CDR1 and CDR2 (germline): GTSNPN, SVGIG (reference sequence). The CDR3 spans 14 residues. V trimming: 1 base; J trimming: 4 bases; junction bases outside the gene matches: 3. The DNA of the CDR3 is TGTGCCTGGAGTGGGACAGGGAGGAATCAGCCCCAGCATTTT. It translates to CAWSGTGRNQPQHF.

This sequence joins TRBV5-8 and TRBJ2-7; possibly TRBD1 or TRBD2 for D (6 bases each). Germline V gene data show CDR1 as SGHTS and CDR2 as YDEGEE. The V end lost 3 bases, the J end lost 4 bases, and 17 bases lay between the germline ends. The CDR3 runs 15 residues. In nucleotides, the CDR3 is TGTGCCAGCAGCTGGCGGGACAATCTCCGGTACGAGCAGTACTTC. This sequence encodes CASSWRDNLRYEQYF.

CDR3 nucleotides: TGTGCCAGCAGCTTAGTATGGGCAGGCGGGACCCACAATGAGCAGTTCTTC. Protein sequence: CASSLVWAGGTHNEQFF. This chain connects TRBV7-2 to TRBJ2-1; possibly TRBD2 for D (6 bases). There are 17 residues in the CDR3. V lost 1 base and J lost 5, with 18 bases in between. Germline V CDR1 and CDR2: SGHTA, FQGNSA.

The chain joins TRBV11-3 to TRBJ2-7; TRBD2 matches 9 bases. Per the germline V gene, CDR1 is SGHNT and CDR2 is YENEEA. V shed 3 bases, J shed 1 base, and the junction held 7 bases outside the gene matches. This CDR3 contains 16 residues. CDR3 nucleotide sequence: TGTGCCAGCAGCTTCAGTAGCGGGAGTGGATCCTACGAGCAGTACTTC. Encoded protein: CASSFSSGSGSYEQYF.

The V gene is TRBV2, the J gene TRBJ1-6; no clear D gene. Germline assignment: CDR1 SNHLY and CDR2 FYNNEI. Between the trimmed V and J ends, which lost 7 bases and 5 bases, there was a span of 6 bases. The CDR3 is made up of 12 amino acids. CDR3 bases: TGTGCCAGCATTCGGGATAATTCACCCCTCCACTTT. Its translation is CASIRDNSPLHF.

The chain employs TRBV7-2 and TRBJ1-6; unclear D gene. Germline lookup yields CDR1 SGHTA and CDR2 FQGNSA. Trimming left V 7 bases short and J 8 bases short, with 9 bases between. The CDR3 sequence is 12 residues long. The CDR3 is CASNLDYSPLHF. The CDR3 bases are TGTGCCAGCAACCTAGATTATTCACCCCTCCACTTT.

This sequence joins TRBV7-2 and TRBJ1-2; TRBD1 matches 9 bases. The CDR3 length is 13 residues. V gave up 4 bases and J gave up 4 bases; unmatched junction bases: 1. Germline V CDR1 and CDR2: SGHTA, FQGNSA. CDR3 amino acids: CASSWDRVYGYTF. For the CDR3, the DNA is TGTGCCAGCAGCTGGGACAGGGTCTATGGCTACACCTTC.

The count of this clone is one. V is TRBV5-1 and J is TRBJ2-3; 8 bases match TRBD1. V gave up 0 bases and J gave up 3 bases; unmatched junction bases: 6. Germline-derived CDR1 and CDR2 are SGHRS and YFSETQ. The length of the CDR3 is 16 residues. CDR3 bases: TGCGCCAGCAGCTTGGGCAGGGGGCTCGGAACAGATACGCAGTATTTT. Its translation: CASSLGRGLGTDTQYF.

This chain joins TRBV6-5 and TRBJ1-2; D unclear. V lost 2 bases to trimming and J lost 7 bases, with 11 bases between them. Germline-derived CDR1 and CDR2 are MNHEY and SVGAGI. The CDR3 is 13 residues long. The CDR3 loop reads CASSYGRFAGYTF. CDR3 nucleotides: TGTGCCAGCAGTTACGGAAGATTCGCTGGCTACACCTTC.

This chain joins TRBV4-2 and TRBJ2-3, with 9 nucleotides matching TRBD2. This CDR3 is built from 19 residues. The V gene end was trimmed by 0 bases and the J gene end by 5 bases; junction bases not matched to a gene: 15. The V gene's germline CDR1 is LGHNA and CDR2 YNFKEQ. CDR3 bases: TGTGCCAGCAGCCAAGAAGGCGGGGGGAGTAGCGGGAGACAAGATACGCAGTATTTT. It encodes CASSQEGGGSSGRQDTQYF.

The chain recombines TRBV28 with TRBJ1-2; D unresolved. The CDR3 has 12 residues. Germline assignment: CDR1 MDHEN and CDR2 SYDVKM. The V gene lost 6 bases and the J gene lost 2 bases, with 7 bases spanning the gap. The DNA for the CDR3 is TGTGCCAGCAGAGGGCCGAACTATGGCTACACCTTC. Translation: CASRGPNYGYTF.

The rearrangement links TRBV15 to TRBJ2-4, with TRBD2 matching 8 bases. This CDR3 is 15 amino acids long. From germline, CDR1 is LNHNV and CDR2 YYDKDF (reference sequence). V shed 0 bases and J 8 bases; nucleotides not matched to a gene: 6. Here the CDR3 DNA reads TGTGCCACCAGCAGAGATGGACTAGCTAAAGACATTCAGTACTTC. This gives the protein CATSRDGLAKDIQYF.

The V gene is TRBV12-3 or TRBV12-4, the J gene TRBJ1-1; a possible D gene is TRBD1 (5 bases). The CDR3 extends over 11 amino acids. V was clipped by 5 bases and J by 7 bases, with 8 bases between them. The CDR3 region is CASSQTVEAFF. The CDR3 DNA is TGTGCCAGCAGTCAGACAGTTGAAGCTTTCTTT.

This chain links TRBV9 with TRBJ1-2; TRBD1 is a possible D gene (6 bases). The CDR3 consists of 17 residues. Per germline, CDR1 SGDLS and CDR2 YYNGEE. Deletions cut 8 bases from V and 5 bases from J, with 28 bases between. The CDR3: CASTQDSRGRGRYGYTF. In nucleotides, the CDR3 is TGTGCCAGTACCCAGGATAGTCGGGGGCGAGGAAGGTATGGCTACACCTTC.